Listed below are T cell receptor beta chains from one sample, sequenced in a study of blood T cells in healthy people across ages. One entry per CDR3 protein results from TCRdb running MiXCR on the 5' RACE reads. The sample includes 1,800,000 or so distinct CDR3 sequences, more than 35% of them seen just once. Sequences were obtained from blood. The receptors here all came from a human donor in good health. Each CDR3 is given with its conserved first and last residue. The order of the fields is D gene, clone size, CDR3 length, J gene, V gene, CDR3 protein, CDR3 DNA. The D gene is left open where the match is weak. Clone size is shown for a subset of rows, as once, few, many or a class of expanded clone.

-	-	15	TRBJ2-3	TRBV24-1	CATSDQGRGTDTRYF	TGTGCCACCAGTGACCAGGGGAGAGGCACAGATACGCGGTATTTT
-	few	16	TRBJ1-1	TRBV29-1	CSVDSLRDGGNTEAFF	TGCAGCGTTGATTCACTCCGGGACGGAGGGAACACTGAAGCTTTCTTT
-	few	14	TRBJ2-5	TRBV12-3/TRBV12-4	CASSHQGGVETQYF	TGTGCCAGCAGCCACCAGGGAGGAGTGGAGACCCAGTACTTC
-	-	15	TRBJ2-1	TRBV3-1	CASSQVLGGNNEQFF	TGTGCCAGCAGCCAAGTCCTAGGCGGGAACAATGAGCAGTTCTTC
-	-	15	TRBJ2-7	TRBV7-2	CASSLEGGASYEQYF	TGTGCCAGCAGCTTAGAAGGGGGAGCATCCTACGAGCAGTACTTC
-	-	14	TRBJ2-1	TRBV20-1	CSARAGLSLGEQFF	TGCAGTGCTAGAGCCGGACTTAGCCTTGGTGAGCAGTTCTTC
TRBD1	-	16	TRBJ2-7	TRBV6-6	CASSFPPGQGNYEQYF	TGTGCCAGCAGTTTCCCTCCGGGACAGGGTAACTACGAGCAGTACTTC
TRBD2	-	17	TRBJ2-3	TRBV6-2/TRBV6-3	CASSYSTLAGRTDTQYF	TGTGCCAGCAGTTACTCGACCCTAGCGGGGAGGACAGATACGCAGTATTTT
-	few	16	TRBJ2-1	TRBV4-3	CASSQLERGIYNEQFF	TGCGCCAGCAGCCAATTGGAGAGGGGGATTTACAATGAGCAGTTCTTC
-	-	14	TRBJ1-4	TRBV10-3	CAISSGQINEKPFF	TGTGCCATCAGTTCGGGACAAATCAATGAAAAACCGTTTTTT
-	-	15	TRBJ2-3	TRBV7-2	CASSSPGTFTDTQYF	TGTGCCAGCAGCTCCCCTGGGACTTTTACAGATACGCAGTATTTT
-	-	14	TRBJ1-1	TRBV5-1	CASSLRQADTEAFF	TGCGCCAGCAGCTTGAGGCAGGCGGACACTGAAGCTTTCTTT
TRBD2	-	15	TRBJ2-3	TRBV7-2	CASSFWRGGTGTQYF	TGTGCCAGCAGCTTCTGGCGGGGGGGCACAGGTACGCAGTATTTT
-	-	13	TRBJ2-1	TRBV10-3	CAISDLDYNEQFF	TGTGCCATCAGTGATTTAGACTACAATGAGCAGTTCTTC
-	once	16	TRBJ2-7	TRBV6-2/TRBV6-3	CASSYVWTDFSYEQYF	TGTGCCAGCAGTTACGTTTGGACAGATTTCTCCTACGAGCAGTACTTC
TRBD1	-	13	TRBJ1-1	TRBV20-1	CSVTSRGYTEAFF	TGCAGTGTGACCTCCAGGGGGTACACTGAAGCTTTCTTT
TRBD1	-	14	TRBJ1-4	TRBV5-5	CASSATGGNEKLFF	TGTGCCAGCAGCGCGACAGGGGGTAATGAAAAACTGTTTTTT
-	few	15	TRBJ1-6	TRBV4-3	CASSQGMLDNSPLHF	TGCGCCAGCAGCCAAGGGATGTTGGATAATTCACCCCTCCACTTT
TRBD2	few	15	TRBJ2-3	TRBV5-1	CASSVRDYPTDTQYF	TGCGCCAGCAGCGTCCGGGACTACCCCACAGATACGCAGTATTTT
-	-	15	TRBJ2-7	TRBV5-6	CASSSRDSRIYEQYF	TGTGCCAGCAGCTCCAGAGACTCCCGGATATACGAGCAGTACTTC
TRBD2	-	16	TRBJ2-5	TRBV27	CASTTFREAGGETQYF	TGTGCCAGCACCACATTCCGTGAAGCGGGGGGGGAGACCCAGTACTTC
TRBD1	many	14	TRBJ1-4	TRBV7-9	CASSPTGVNEKLFF	TGTGCCAGCAGCCCGACAGGGGTTAATGAAAAACTGTTTTTT
-	-	15	TRBJ2-5	TRBV7-9	CASSPGDRSGETQYF	TGTGCCAGCAGCCCCGGGGATAGGTCAGGAGAGACCCAGTACTTC
-	few	13	TRBJ1-1	TRBV7-3	CASSLNRGDEAFF	TGTGCCAGCAGCTTAAATAGGGGGGACGAAGCTTTCTTT
TRBD1	-	16	TRBJ1-4	TRBV15	CATSRARGQGGEKLFF	TGTGCCACCAGCAGAGCGAGAGGACAGGGGGGTGAAAAACTGTTTTTT
-	-	14	TRBJ2-1	TRBV4-1	CASRLEGGGNEQFF	TGCGCCAGCAGGCTGGAGGGGGGAGGGAATGAGCAGTTCTTC
-	once	14	TRBJ1-6	TRBV6-2/TRBV6-3	CARNAEGCNSPLHF	TGTGCCCGAAACGCCGAGGGGTGTAATTCACCCCTCCACTTT
-	-	15	TRBJ1-2	TRBV3-1	CASSLRASTGGGYTF	TGTGCCAGCAGCCTAAGGGCCTCTACCGGGGGCGGCTACACCTTC
TRBD1	few	16	TRBJ2-4	TRBV29-1	CSVEDSEGGSVFIQYF	TGCAGCGTTGAAGATTCAGAAGGGGGCTCGGTCTTTATTCAGTACTTC
-	-	15	TRBJ2-4	TRBV4-2	CASSQDLAFSYGQYF	TGTGCCAGCAGCCAAGATCTGGCATTCTCCTACGGGCAGTACTTC
TRBD1	once	19	TRBJ2-6	TRBV5-1	CASSQADRVVFSGANVRTF	TGCGCCAGCAGCCAGGCTGACAGGGTGGTATTCTCTGGGGCCAACGTCCGGACTTTC
TRBD1	-	13	TRBJ2-7	TRBV9	CASSRTGCHEQYF	TGTGCCAGCAGTAGGACAGGGTGTCACGAGCAGTACTTC
TRBD2	-	14	TRBJ2-5	TRBV6-6	CATSYTSDQETQYF	TGTGCCACCTCCTACACTAGCGATCAAGAGACCCAGTACTTC
TRBD1	once	15	TRBJ2-2	TRBV13	CASSHRTGDTGELFF	TGTGCCAGCAGCCACAGGACAGGGGACACCGGGGAGCTGTTTTTT
-	-	14	TRBJ1-1	TRBV11-3	CASSRRTPNTEAFF	TGTGCCAGCAGCCGCAGAACCCCGAACACTGAAGCTTTCTTT
TRBD2	-	15	TRBJ2-1	TRBV5-1	CASSLSGGGTNEQFF	TGCGCCAGCAGCCTGAGTGGCGGGGGGACCAATGAGCAGTTCTTC
-	-	17	TRBJ2-6	TRBV7-2	CASSFRGRRSGANVLTF	TGTGCCAGCAGCTTCCGGGGAAGACGCTCTGGGGCCAACGTCCTGACTTTC
TRBD2	-	15	TRBJ2-5	TRBV7-9	CASSLGRTSVETQYF	TGTGCCAGCAGCTTAGGTCGGACTAGCGTAGAGACCCAGTACTTC
-	-	17	TRBJ2-1	TRBV3-1	CAGSHPVRGWLYNEQFF	TGTGCCGGCAGCCACCCGGTCCGGGGGTGGCTCTACAATGAGCAGTTCTTC
-	-	14	TRBJ1-5	TRBV20-1	CSARTGYRNQPQHF	TGCAGTGCTAGAACGGGGTATCGCAATCAGCCCCAGCATTTT
TRBD1	-	14	TRBJ1-1	TRBV28	CASQGRGMNTEAFF	TGTGCCAGCCAAGGCAGGGGGATGAACACTGAAGCTTTCTTT
-	few	14	TRBJ2-3	TRBV6-5	CASGPDSDTDTQYF	TGTGCCAGCGGTCCCGACAGTGACACAGATACGCAGTATTTT
-	few	13	TRBJ2-5	TRBV20-1	CSARDAGVETQYF	TGCAGTGCTAGAGACGCAGGGGTGGAGACCCAGTACTTC
TRBD1	few	14	TRBJ2-1	TRBV9	CASSSGTGGHEQFF	TGTGCCAGCAGCTCCGGGACAGGGGGCCATGAGCAGTTCTTC
-	once	14	TRBJ1-2	TRBV12-3/TRBV12-4	CASSLLVLRGGYTF	TGTGCCAGCAGTTTACTGGTCCTCCGCGGGGGCTACACCTTC
TRBD2	-	18	TRBJ2-2	TRBV24-1	CATSDPPTSEVNTGELFF	TGTGCCACCAGTGATCCCCCGACTAGCGAGGTTAACACCGGGGAGCTGTTTTTT
TRBD2	-	19	TRBJ2-1	TRBV7-8	CASSPSIDVGTSVDNEQFF	TGTGCCAGCAGCCCATCGATTGATGTCGGGACTAGCGTGGACAATGAGCAGTTCTTC
-	-	13	TRBJ1-1	TRBV30	CAWREGGESEAFF	TGTGCCTGGAGGGAGGGAGGGGAAAGTGAAGCTTTCTTT
-	-	14	TRBJ1-1	TRBV10-3	CAISPGPQGTEAFF	TGTGCCATCAGCCCGGGCCCCCAAGGGACTGAAGCTTTCTTT
-	-	15	TRBJ1-2	TRBV7-6	CASSESNSGWKGYTF	TGTGCCAGCAGCGAAAGTAATTCGGGGTGGAAGGGCTACACCTTC
TRBD1	-	15	TRBJ1-1	TRBV7-2	CASSLRDRMNTEAFF	TGTGCCAGCAGCTTGCGGGACAGGATGAACACTGAAGCTTTCTTT
-	-	13	TRBJ1-5	TRBV4-2	CASSQGDLWPQHF	TGTGCCAGCAGCCAAGGCGACCTTTGGCCCCAGCATTTT
TRBD1	once	15	TRBJ2-4	TRBV7-8	CASSSWTGKWDIQYF	TGTGCCAGCAGCTCCTGGACAGGGAAGTGGGACATTCAGTACTTC
TRBD1	-	15	TRBJ1-2	TRBV5-4	CTSSSEGQLGYGYTF	TGTACCAGCAGCTCAGAGGGACAGTTGGGCTATGGCTACACCTTC